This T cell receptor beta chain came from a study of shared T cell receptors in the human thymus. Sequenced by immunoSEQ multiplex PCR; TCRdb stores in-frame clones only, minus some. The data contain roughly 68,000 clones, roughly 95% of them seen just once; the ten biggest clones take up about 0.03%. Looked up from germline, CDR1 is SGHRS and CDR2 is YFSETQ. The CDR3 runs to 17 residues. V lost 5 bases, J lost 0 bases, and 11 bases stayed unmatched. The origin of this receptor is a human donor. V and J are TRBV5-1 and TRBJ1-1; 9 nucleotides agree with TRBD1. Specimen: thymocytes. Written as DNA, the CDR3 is TGCGCCAGCAGAACAGGGGGCAGTGCCCTTTTGAACACTGAAGCTTTCTTT. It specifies CASRTGGSALLNTEAFF.